These T cell receptor beta chains were read from a single sample in a study of T cell responses to AZD1222 COVID-19 vaccine. Measured with immunoSEQ multiplex PCR; TCRdb has only the in-frame clones, and not every one. The table records about 160,000 clones, 80% to 90% of them present only once. The specimen comprised peripheral blood, sampled on day 0 of AZD1222 vaccination. The receptors shown here come from an adult in good health. Both conserved end residues are part of each CDR3. Fields, in order: CDR3 protein, CDR3 DNA, D gene, J gene, clone size, V gene. The D gene is left open where the match is weak. Size values are once, few and many counts, or a class for expanded clones, and some rows have none.

CDR3 protein: CASSLDGFYNEQFF
CDR3 DNA: TGTGCCAGCAGCTTAGATGGGTTCTACAATGAGCAGTTCTTC
D gene: .
J gene: TRBJ2-1
clone size: .
V gene: TRBV11-2

CDR3 protein: CASSPTGGSGNTIYF
CDR3 DNA: TGTGCCAGCAGTCCGACAGGGGGCTCTGGAAACACCATATATTTT
D gene: TRBD1
J gene: TRBJ1-3
clone size: once
V gene: TRBV27

CDR3 protein: CAISGPLSEQFF
CDR3 DNA: TGTGCCATCAGTGGCCCCCTTAGTGAGCAGTTCTTC
D gene: .
J gene: TRBJ2-1
clone size: .
V gene: TRBV10-3

CDR3 protein: CATSKGTQGTRPQHF
CDR3 DNA: TGTGCCACCAGCAAAGGGACCCAGGGAACGCGGCCCCAGCATTTT
D gene: .
J gene: TRBJ1-5
clone size: once
V gene: TRBV15

CDR3 protein: CASSSLGSEQYF
CDR3 DNA: TGTGCCAGCAGCAGTTTAGGGTCCGAGCAGTACTTC
D gene: .
J gene: TRBJ2-7
clone size: .
V gene: TRBV27

CDR3 protein: CASSEEGDRGDTQYF
CDR3 DNA: TGTGCCAGCAGTGAAGAGGGGGACAGGGGAGATACGCAGTATTTT
D gene: TRBD1
J gene: TRBJ2-3
clone size: .
V gene: TRBV6-1

CDR3 protein: CAWSYGGGGYEQYF
CDR3 DNA: TGTGCCTGGAGTTACGGGGGCGGCGGTTACGAGCAGTACTTC
D gene: .
J gene: TRBJ2-7
clone size: .
V gene: TRBV30

CDR3 protein: CASSLRGGESTGELFF
CDR3 DNA: TGTGCCAGCAGCTTACGCGGGGGGGAATCCACCGGGGAGCTGTTTTTT
D gene: TRBD2
J gene: TRBJ2-2
clone size: .
V gene: TRBV7-3

CDR3 protein: CASSSALSLVYNEQFF
CDR3 DNA: TGTGCCAGCAGCTCCGCCCTTAGCTTGGTCTACAATGAGCAGTTCTTC
D gene: .
J gene: TRBJ2-1
clone size: .
V gene: TRBV3-1/TRBV3-2

CDR3 protein: CAISAAAGNTEAFF
CDR3 DNA: TGTGCCATCAGTGCGGCGGCGGGGAACACTGAAGCTTTCTTT
D gene: .
J gene: TRBJ1-1
clone size: .
V gene: TRBV10-3

CDR3 protein: CASSRVDTQYF
CDR3 DNA: TGTGCCAGCAGCCGGGTGGATACGCAGTATTTT
D gene: .
J gene: TRBJ2-3
clone size: once
V gene: TRBV11-2

CDR3 protein: CASSLASTAGQPQHF
CDR3 DNA: TGTGCCAGCAGTTTGGCGAGTACGGCTGGACAGCCCCAGCATTTT
D gene: .
J gene: TRBJ1-5
clone size: .
V gene: TRBV27

CDR3 protein: CASSNPATYNEQFF
CDR3 DNA: TGTGCCAGCAGTAACCCTGCGACTTACAATGAGCAGTTCTTC
D gene: .
J gene: TRBJ2-1
clone size: .
V gene: TRBV6-2/TRBV6-3

CDR3 protein: CAWNLGQGEAEKLFF
CDR3 DNA: TGTGCCTGGAACCTGGGGCAGGGTGAGGCTGAAAAACTGTTTTTT
D gene: .
J gene: TRBJ1-4
clone size: .
V gene: TRBV30

CDR3 protein: CASSSSGGAGDTQYF
CDR3 DNA: TGTGCCAGCAGCTCTAGCGGGGGGGCGGGAGATACGCAGTATTTT
D gene: TRBD2
J gene: TRBJ2-3
clone size: .
V gene: TRBV9

CDR3 protein: CASSLAHLAGPRGTGELFF
CDR3 DNA: TGTGCCAGCAGCTTAGCGCATCTAGCGGGGCCTCGGGGGACCGGGGAGCTGTTTTTT
D gene: TRBD2
J gene: TRBJ2-2
clone size: once
V gene: TRBV7-8

CDR3 protein: CASSTGSWGTYEQYF
CDR3 DNA: TGTGCCAGTAGTACCGGGTCGTGGGGGACCTACGAGCAGTACTTC
D gene: .
J gene: TRBJ2-7
clone size: .
V gene: TRBV19

CDR3 protein: CASSQGRIQETQYF
CDR3 DNA: TGCGCCAGCAGCCAGGGACGGATCCAAGAGACCCAGTACTTC
D gene: .
J gene: TRBJ2-5
clone size: .
V gene: TRBV5-1

CDR3 protein: CASSQRGEGSLAKNIQYF
CDR3 DNA: TGTGCCAGTAGCCAACGCGGGGAGGGGTCTTTAGCCAAAAACATTCAGTACTTC
D gene: TRBD2
J gene: TRBJ2-4
clone size: once
V gene: TRBV19

CDR3 protein: CASSGVAGVQETQYF
CDR3 DNA: TGTGCCAGCAGTGGGGTAGCGGGGGTACAAGAGACCCAGTACTTC
D gene: TRBD2
J gene: TRBJ2-5
clone size: once
V gene: TRBV2

CDR3 protein: CASSQIALGLAGGKTGELFF
CDR3 DNA: TGTGCCAGCAGCCAAATAGCCCTCGGACTAGCGGGGGGGAAAACCGGGGAGCTGTTTTTT
D gene: TRBD2
J gene: TRBJ2-2
clone size: .
V gene: TRBV6-6

CDR3 protein: CASSESWGIGTGELFF
CDR3 DNA: TGCGCCAGCAGTGAGTCGTGGGGGATTGGCACCGGGGAGCTGTTTTTT
D gene: .
J gene: TRBJ2-2
clone size: .
V gene: TRBV10-1

CDR3 protein: CASSLGQGRVKLFF
CDR3 DNA: TGTGCCAGCAGCTTAGGACAGGGGAGGGTAAAACTGTTTTTT
D gene: TRBD1
J gene: TRBJ1-4
clone size: .
V gene: TRBV7-8

CDR3 protein: CASRDGKANNGYTF
CDR3 DNA: TGTGCCAGCAGGGACGGGAAAGCTAACAATGGCTACACCTTC
D gene: .
J gene: TRBJ1-2
clone size: .
V gene: TRBV7-9

CDR3 protein: CASSASAGVGELFF
CDR3 DNA: TGTGCCAGCAGCGCAAGTGCGGGAGTCGGGGAGCTGTTTTTT
D gene: TRBD2
J gene: TRBJ2-2
clone size: .
V gene: TRBV9

CDR3 protein: CASSQRAVNSPLHF
CDR3 DNA: TGTGCCAGCAGCCAAAGGGCTGTAAATTCACCCCTCCACTTT
D gene: .
J gene: TRBJ1-6
clone size: .
V gene: TRBV7-3

CDR3 protein: CASSLEQTGVGAEAFF
CDR3 DNA: TGTGCCAGCAGCCTAGAACAAACAGGGGTAGGGGCTGAAGCTTTCTTT
D gene: TRBD1
J gene: TRBJ1-1
clone size: .
V gene: TRBV4-2

CDR3 protein: CASRMRGSSTDTQYF
CDR3 DNA: TGCGCCAGCAGGATGAGGGGGTCTAGCACAGATACGCAGTATTTT
D gene: .
J gene: TRBJ2-3
clone size: once
V gene: TRBV5-1

CDR3 protein: CASSFTDTQYF
CDR3 DNA: TGCGCCAGCAGCTTCACAGATACGCAGTATTTT
D gene: .
J gene: TRBJ2-3
clone size: few
V gene: TRBV5-1